The source of this TCR beta chain is a study of long-term antiretroviral therapy in people with HIV. Study-wide points: Once patients were on ART, diversity went higher but still fell short of transplant donor controls. Across all time points, the repertoire was dominated by clones that expanded before ART.

Trimming pared 8 bases from V and 0 bases from J, leaving 12 bases between. This CDR3 has 14 amino acids. Germline assignment: CDR1 MDHEN and CDR2 SYDVKM. Sequencing relied on immunoSEQ assay v3.0, run at survey level. It was roughly 40,000-50,000 T-cell genomes per sample that sequencing targeted. The protocol was immunoSEQ multiplex PCR, while the TCRdb copy is restricted to in-frame clones and leaves out a portion. Here the sample spans some 30,000 clones, about 85% being singletons. This clone appeared a single time. Its antigen is unidentified. Each sample contained roughly 0.85-10 million cryopreserved PBMC, thawed before DNA extraction.

The chain joins TRBV28 to TRBJ2-3; a possible D gene is TRBD2 (6 bases). This receptor was identified in a man younger than 30 with HIV. The sequencing here drew on unsorted PBMCs, taken 1.1 years after starting antiretroviral therapy. This CDR3 is CASVTRGSTDTQYF. CDR3 in DNA: TGTGCCAGCGTAACGCGGGGAAGCACAGATACGCAGTATTTT.